Sequencing of this T cell receptor (beta chain) was carried out in a study of molecular identifiers for immune sequencing clone quantification. Study-wide findings and caveats: Investigators reportedly could detect spiked Jurkat TCR RNA from one cell among some 940,000 naive cells.

The CDR3 is made up of 18 amino acids. J lost 2 bases, V lost 3 bases, and 13 bases had no gene match. Germline assignment: CDR1 SGDLS and CDR2 YYNGEE. TCRdb fed the PCR reads into MiXCR, producing one record per CDR3 protein. The sample carries 97,000 or so distinct CDR3 sequences, under 40% recorded once. This clonotype came up a few times. Its antigen is undetermined. The sample was naive CD8+ T cells from blood, with Jurkat cell RNA spiked in. Described subset: FACS-sorted CD8+CD4-CCR7+CD45RA+ naive T cells. J is TRBJ2-3 and V is TRBV9; TRBD2 agrees at 9 bases. This sequence was found in a human donor in good health. Some libraries in this study had Jurkat cell RNA spiked in. The CDR3 is CASSAGSGSLQNTDTQYF. The CDR3 DNA reads TGTGCCAGCAGCGCAGGTAGCGGGAGCTTGCAAAACACAGATACGCAGTATTTT.